The next 26 T cell receptor beta chains were all read from a single sample in a study of blood T cell repertoires in COVID-19. Sequencing used immunoSEQ multiplex PCR; TCRdb keeps in-frame clones, though not all of them. This table holds 110,000 to 150,000 clones, over 80% found once. The sample taken for sequencing was peripheral blood. The receptors here all came from a woman between 50 and 59 years old with acute or convalescent COVID-19.

This clone has just one count. The gene calls are TRBV10-3 and TRBJ1-6; 7 bases align to TRBD1. Looked up from germline, CDR1 is ENHRY and CDR2 is SYGVKD. The CDR3 sequence is 14 residues long. The trim removed 5 bases at V and 11 bases at J, leaving 9 bases unmatched. CDR3 in DNA: TGTGCCATCAGTCTGGACAGGAGAAATGCACCCCTCCACTTT. Amino acid sequence: CAISLDRRNAPLHF.

This chain links TRBV2 with TRBJ1-1, with unresolved D. V was trimmed by 2 bases and J by 4 bases, leaving 11 bases between them. The germline V gene has CDR1 SNHLY and CDR2 FYNNEI. The CDR3 is 14 residues long. The CDR3 nucleotides are TGTGCCAGCAGTGAATCTGCACCCGGCACTGAAGCTTTCTTT. This encodes CASSESAPGTEAFF.

A few counts support this clone. The chain uses TRBV24-1 and TRBJ2-2; 9 nucleotides agree with TRBD1. This CDR3 comprises 15 residues. The germline CDR1 and CDR2 sequences are KGHDR and SFDVKD. With V trimmed by 6 bases and J by 6 bases, 7 bases remained unmatched. In DNA, the CDR3 is TGTGCCACCAGTCCACAGGGGGCAACAGCCGGGGAGCTGTTTTTT. Its translation: CATSPQGATAGELFF.

The rearrangement joins TRBV27 to TRBJ1-1; possibly TRBD1 for D (5 bases). Germline CDR1 and CDR2: MNHEY and SMNVEV (reference sequence). This CDR3 region has 17 residues. Trimming left V 1 base short and J 0 bases short, with 15 bases between. Written as DNA, the CDR3 is TGTGCCAGCAGTTTATTTGGCGAGGGGAGGGTGAACACTGAAGCTTTCTTT. Protein product: CASSLFGEGRVNTEAFF.

V and J are TRBV2 and TRBJ1-4; D ambiguous. Germline V gene data show CDR1 as SNHLY and CDR2 as FYNNEI. This CDR3 spans 13 amino acids. V lost 4 bases to trimming and J lost 4 bases, with 7 bases between them. The CDR3 bases are TGTGCCAGCAGTGGGGGAGATAATGAAAAACTGTTTTTT. It codes for CASSGGDNEKLFF. Full variable domain (outside the CDR3, taken from reference TRBV2 and TRBJ1-4): EPEVTQTPSHQVTQMGQEVILRCVPISNHLYFYWYRQILGQKVEFLVSFYNNEISEKSEIFDDQFSVERPDGSNFTLKIRSTKLEDSAMYFCASSGGDNEKLFFGSGTQLSVL.

The V call is TRBV10-3, the J call TRBJ2-1; TRBD2 is a possible D gene (6 bases). With 5 bases removed from V and 5 bases from J, the gap between germline ends came to 16 bases. Germline CDR1 ENHRY, CDR2 SYGVKD. This CDR3 has 15 amino acids. This chain's CDR3 is CAISPAGTRNNEQFF. As DNA, the CDR3 is TGTGCCATCAGTCCTGCAGGGACTCGGAACAATGAGCAGTTCTTC.

The chain employs TRBV5-1 and TRBJ1-4; 7 nucleotides line up with TRBD1. The CDR3 extends over 14 amino acids. V trimming: 2 bases; J trimming: 6 bases; junction bases outside the gene matches: 4. In germline, CDR1 is SGHRS, CDR2 YFSETQ. Written as DNA, the CDR3 is TGCGCCAGCAGCTTCAGGGGGTATGATGAAAAACTGTTTTTT. It encodes CASSFRGYDEKLFF.

The chain recombines TRBV6-1 with TRBJ1-1, with a possible D match to TRBD1 (5 bases). The CDR3 length is 18 residues. V lost 1 base and J lost 1, with 19 bases in between. The germline CDR1 and CDR2 sequences are MNHNS and SASEGT. As DNA, the CDR3 is TGTGCCAGCAGTGAAGGGGTCAGGAGGCGGGGGGGGAACACTGAAGCTTTCTTT. Amino acid sequence: CASSEGVRRRGGNTEAFF.

This clone was seen a single time. J is TRBJ1-4 and V is TRBV14; 7 bases align to TRBD1. Germline V gene lookup returns CDR1 SGHDN and CDR2 FVKESK. This CDR3 is built from 15 residues. Germline trimming cut 2 bases from V and 5 bases from J; bases unmatched to any gene: 5. CDR3 region: CASSQIRGSNEKLFF. In DNA form, the CDR3 reads TGTGCCAGCAGCCAAATCAGGGGGAGCAATGAAAAACTGTTTTTT.

The rearrangement links TRBV7-8 to TRBJ1-3; no definite D call. The germline V gene has CDR1 SGHVS and CDR2 FQNEAQ. Trimming cost V 2 bases and J 4 bases, with 15 bases left between them. The CDR3 loop spans 16 amino acids. The CDR3 sequence is CASSLRRTLIGNTIYF. In DNA, the CDR3 is TGTGCCAGCAGCTTACGGAGAACTTTGATCGGAAACACCATATATTTT.

The chain links TRBV11-2 to TRBJ1-2; 8 positions match TRBD1. This CDR3 is built from 13 residues. V shed 2 bases, J shed 5 bases, and the junction held 1 base outside the gene matches. Germline CDR1 reads SGHAT; CDR2 reads FQNNGV. DNA of the CDR3: TGTGCCAGCAGCTTAAACAGGGGGTATGGCTACACCTTC. Amino acids: CASSLNRGYGYTF.

The chain uses TRBV3-1 (or the pseudogene TRBV3-2) and TRBJ1-3; D is unclear. The CDR3 is made up of 13 amino acids. The ends were cut back, 4 bases at V and 7 bases at J, with 11 bases in the middle. CDR1 and CDR2 (germline): LGHDT, YNNKEL (reference sequence). The CDR3 bases are TGTGCCAGCAGCCCGGGAGGGTCGAACACCATATATTTT. This sequence encodes CASSPGGSNTIYF.

V usage is TRBV20-1 and J usage is TRBJ1-2; no definite D call. Trimming removed 6 bases from V and 8 bases from J, with 10 bases in between. The germline gives CDR1 DFQATT, CDR2 SNEGSKA (reference sequence). The CDR3 spans 10 residues. This chain's CDR3 is CSALAWGYTF. CDR3 DNA sequence: TGCAGTGCATTAGCCTGGGGCTACACCTTC.

The chain joins TRBV5-4 to TRBJ1-5; the match to TRBD1 covers 7 bases. Germline trimming cut 0 bases from V and 6 bases from J; bases unmatched to any gene: 3. CDR3 length equals 14 residues. Germline CDR1 SGHNT, CDR2 YYREEE (reference sequence). DNA for the CDR3: TGTGCCAGCAGCTTGGGGGGGGACAGTCAGCCCCAGCATTTT. This codes for CASSLGGDSQPQHF.

Only one count was recorded for this clone. This chain connects TRBV5-1 to TRBJ2-5; perhaps TRBD2 as D (6 bases). V was trimmed by 0 bases and J by 2 bases, leaving 8 bases between them. CDR3 length equals 14 residues. The V gene's germline CDR1 is SGHRS and CDR2 YFSETQ. The CDR3 nucleotides are TGCGCCAGCAGCTTGGGGACTATTCAAGAGACCCAGTACTTC. Translated, it gives CASSLGTIQETQYF.

V gene TRBV19 combines with J gene TRBJ1-1; D might be TRBD1 (6 bases). The germline V gene encodes CDR1 LNHDA and CDR2 SQIVND (reference sequence). Trimming shortened V by 8 bases and J by 0 bases, and 13 bases separated the two germline ends. The CDR3 runs 14 residues. CDR3 nucleotide sequence: TGTGCCAGTGGGGTTGGGACACTGAACACTGAAGCTTTCTTT. It is translated as CASGVGTLNTEAFF.

This chain connects TRBV7-3 to TRBJ1-2, with 10 bases identical to TRBD1. This CDR3 region has 15 residues. V dropped 5 bases and J dropped 5; count of bases not matched to a gene: 8. Looked up from germline, CDR1 is SGHTA and CDR2 is FQGTGA. The CDR3 DNA sequence: TGTGCCAGCAGCCCGAGTGGGACAGGGGCTTATGGCTACACCTTC. Residues: CASSPSGTGAYGYTF.

The V gene is TRBV11-2, the J gene TRBJ1-2, with TRBD1 identical over 8 bases. The CDR3 sequence is 14 residues long. J gave up 2 bases and V 3 bases, and 2 bases lay outside the gene matches. Germline loops: CDR1 SGHAT, CDR2 FQNNGV. The CDR3 here is CASSFGQGNYGYTF. The CDR3 nucleotides are TGTGCCAGCAGCTTTGGACAGGGCAACTATGGCTACACCTTC.

The chain recombines TRBV24-1 with TRBJ2-3; perhaps TRBD2 as D (7 bases). CDR3 size: 16 residues. The germline gives CDR1 KGHDR, CDR2 SFDVKD. With 9 bases removed from V and 4 bases from J, the gap between germline ends came to 22 bases. CDR3 nucleotide sequence: TGTGCCACCTCGCGGGGGCGCATCATTCGGTCAGATACGCAGTATTTT. Its translation is CATSRGRIIRSDTQYF.

The chain links TRBV6-5 to TRBJ1-5, with D maybe TRBD1 (6 bases). Germline V gene sequence: CDR1 MNHEY, CDR2 SVGAGI. The length of the CDR3 is 14 residues. V was clipped by 6 bases and J by 2 bases, with 11 bases between them. For the CDR3, the DNA is TGTGCCAGCAGCTCATCAGGGGGCAATCAGCCCCAGCATTTT. Translating gives CASSSSGGNQPQHF.

The V gene is TRBV7-6, the J gene TRBJ2-5; 14 bases line up with TRBD2. V shed 5 bases, J shed 5 bases, and the junction held 7 bases outside the gene matches. The CDR3 contains 16 residues. CDR1 SGHVS and CDR2 FNYEAQ come from the germline V gene. CDR3 sequence reads: CASSIGTSGSLETQYF. The CDR3 region has the DNA TGTGCCAGCAGCATCGGGACTAGCGGGAGCCTGGAGACCCAGTACTTC.

V gene TRBV12-3 or TRBV12-4 combines with J gene TRBJ2-2, with a weak D call TRBD1 (7 bases). The CDR3 length is 13 residues. Trimming removed 6 bases from V and 7 bases from J, with 12 bases in between. Written as DNA, the CDR3 is TGTGCCAGCAGCCAGCAGGGGGGCGGGGAGCTGTTTTTT. Translation gives CASSQQGGGELFF.

CDR3 region: CASPSSTPGIQYGYTF. The CDR3 DNA reads TGTGCCAGCCCATCCTCTACCCCGGGAATCCAGTATGGCTACACCTTC. The gene calls are TRBV2 and TRBJ1-2; D not certain. Trimming took off 8 bases at V and 5 bases at J, with 24 bases between the two ends. The CDR3 extends over 16 amino acids. Looked up from germline, CDR1 is SNHLY and CDR2 is FYNNEI.

This rearrangement joins TRBV7-3 to TRBJ1-1, with TRBD1 as a possible D gene (5 bases). Germline V gene sequence: CDR1 SGHTA, CDR2 FQGTGA. This CDR3 is built from 15 residues. Between the trimmed V and J ends, which lost 1 base and 4 bases, there was a span of 13 bases. Here the CDR3 DNA reads TGTGCCAGCAGCTTAAGTTCCGGGGGAGGCACTGAAGCTTTCTTT. Translating it yields CASSLSSGGGTEAFF.

The chain is built from TRBV3-1 (or the pseudogene TRBV3-2) and TRBJ2-3; 10 bases are a match to TRBD2. Germline V lookup: CDR1 LGHDT, CDR2 YNNKEL (reference sequence). The trim removed 3 bases at V and 2 bases at J, leaving 5 bases unmatched. The CDR3 is 16 residues long. The DNA of the CDR3 is TGTGCCAGCAGCCAGAGGACTAGCGGATCCACAGATACGCAGTATTTT. Protein: CASSQRTSGSTDTQYF.

The chain employs TRBV27 and TRBJ2-7; D is perhaps TRBD1 (5 bases). Per the germline V gene, CDR1 is MNHEY and CDR2 is SMNVEV (reference sequence). Deletions cut 2 bases from V and 6 bases from J, with 17 bases between. This CDR3 is 15 amino acids long. CDR3 in DNA: TGTGCCAGCAGTTTAGGACAAGCTGCTCCCCTCGAGCAGTACTTC. It codes for CASSLGQAAPLEQYF.